The clone carrying this T cell receptor beta chain has a count of ten or more. Its antigen remains unknown. The sample is drawn from a study of T cells in Graves' hyperthyroidism and ophthalmopathy. Study-wide results and limits: Most thyroid clonotypes with frequency above 0.001 were detected in blood.

Trimming took 3 bases from V and 1 from J, leaving 4 bases between them. The germline V gene encodes CDR1 ENHRY and CDR2 SYGVKD. The CDR3 loop spans 12 amino acids. There were TCR beta CDR3 regions amplified from RNA transcripts. The HTBI set primed first-round TCR CDR3 RT-PCR. TCRdb re-analysed the multiplex PCR reads in MiXCR, keeping a single row per CDR3 protein. The table has about 46,000 distinct CDR3 sequences, more than 40% seen once. Patients aged 18 to 65 had newly diagnosed hyperthyroidism of under 2 months' duration. The sequence derives from a woman aged 50 to 60 with Graves' hyperthyroidism. The chain employs TRBV10-3 and TRBJ2-7; D call uncertain. Material: peripheral blood or thyroid tissue (not recorded which). CDR3 protein: CAISEASYEQYF. The CDR3 DNA reads TGTGCCATCAGTGAAGCTTCCTACGAGCAGTACTTC.